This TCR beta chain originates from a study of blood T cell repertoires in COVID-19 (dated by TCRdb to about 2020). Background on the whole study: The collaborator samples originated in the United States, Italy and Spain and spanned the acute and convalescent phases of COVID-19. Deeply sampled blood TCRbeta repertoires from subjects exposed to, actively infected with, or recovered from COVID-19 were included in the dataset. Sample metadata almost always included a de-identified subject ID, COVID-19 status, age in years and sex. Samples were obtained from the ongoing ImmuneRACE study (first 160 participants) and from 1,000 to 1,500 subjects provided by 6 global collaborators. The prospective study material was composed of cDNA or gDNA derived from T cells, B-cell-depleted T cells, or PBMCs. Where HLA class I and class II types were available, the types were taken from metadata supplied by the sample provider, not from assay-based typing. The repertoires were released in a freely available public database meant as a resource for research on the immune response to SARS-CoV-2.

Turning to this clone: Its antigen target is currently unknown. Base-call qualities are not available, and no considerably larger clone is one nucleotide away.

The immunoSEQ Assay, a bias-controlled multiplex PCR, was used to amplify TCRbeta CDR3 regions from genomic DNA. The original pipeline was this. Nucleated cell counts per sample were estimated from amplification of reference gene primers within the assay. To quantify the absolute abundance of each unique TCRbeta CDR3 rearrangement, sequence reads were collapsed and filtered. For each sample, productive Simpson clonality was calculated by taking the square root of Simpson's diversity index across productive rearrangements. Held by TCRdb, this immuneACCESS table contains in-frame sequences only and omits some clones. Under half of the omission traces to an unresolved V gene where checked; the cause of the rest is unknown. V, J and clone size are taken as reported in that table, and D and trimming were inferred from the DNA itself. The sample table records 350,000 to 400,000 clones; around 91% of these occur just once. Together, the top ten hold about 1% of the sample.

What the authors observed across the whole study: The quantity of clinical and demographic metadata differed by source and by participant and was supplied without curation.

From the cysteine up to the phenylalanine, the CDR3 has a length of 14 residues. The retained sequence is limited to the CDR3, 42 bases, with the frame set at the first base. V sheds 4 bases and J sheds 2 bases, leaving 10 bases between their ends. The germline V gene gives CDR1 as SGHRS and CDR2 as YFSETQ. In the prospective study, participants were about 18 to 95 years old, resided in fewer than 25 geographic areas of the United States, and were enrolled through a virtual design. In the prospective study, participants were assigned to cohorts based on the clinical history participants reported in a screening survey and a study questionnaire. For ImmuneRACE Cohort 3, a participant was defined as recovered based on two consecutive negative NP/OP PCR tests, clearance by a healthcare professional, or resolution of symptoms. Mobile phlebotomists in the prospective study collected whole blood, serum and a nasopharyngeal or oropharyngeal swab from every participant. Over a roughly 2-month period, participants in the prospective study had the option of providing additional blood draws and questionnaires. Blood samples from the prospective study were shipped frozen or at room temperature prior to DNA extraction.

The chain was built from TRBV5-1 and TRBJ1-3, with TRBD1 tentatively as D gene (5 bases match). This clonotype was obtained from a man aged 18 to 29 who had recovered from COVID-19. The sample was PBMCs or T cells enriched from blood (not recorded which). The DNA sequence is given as TGCGCCAGCAGCCTAGACAGTACTGGAAACACCATATATTTT. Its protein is CASSLDSTGNTIYF.